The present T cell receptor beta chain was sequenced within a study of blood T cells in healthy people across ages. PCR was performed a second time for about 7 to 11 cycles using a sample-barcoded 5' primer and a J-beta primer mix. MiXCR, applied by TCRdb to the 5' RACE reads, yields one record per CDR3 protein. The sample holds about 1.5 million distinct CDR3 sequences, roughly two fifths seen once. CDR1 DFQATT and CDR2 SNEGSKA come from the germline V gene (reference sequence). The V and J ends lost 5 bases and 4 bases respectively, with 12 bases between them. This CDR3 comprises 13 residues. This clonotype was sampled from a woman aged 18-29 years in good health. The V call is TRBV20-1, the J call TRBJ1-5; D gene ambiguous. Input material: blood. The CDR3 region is CSAPESGNQPQHF. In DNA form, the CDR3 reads TGCAGTGCTCCCGAATCCGGTAATCAGCCCCAGCATTTT.